This record looks at one T cell receptor beta chain sequence and its context. Its antigen specificity is not known. Here V drops 4 bases and J drops 3 bases, and the junction holds 12 bases not matched to any gene. The CDR3 contains 17 residues, cysteine and phenylalanine counted. Only the CDR3 region is kept as DNA, spanning 51 bases read in frame from base 1. Looking up the germline V gene yields CDR1 KGHSH and CDR2 LQKENI. The cohort consisted of fewer than 700 healthy bone marrow donors. All cohort members were sampled while nominally healthy, although unrecorded immune exposures were likely present. The donor tested CMV seropositive, placing the donor among the 289 seropositive members of the cohort. A peripheral blood sample was collected from each donor, and TCR beta sequencing was performed on peripheral blood mononuclear cells. Genomic DNA extraction from the blood cell samples was performed with the Qiagen DNeasy Blood Extraction Kit.

The library was obtained by the immunoSEQ multiplex PCR assay. The multiplex PCR relied on a mix of 60 forward primers for TCR Vbeta segments and 13 reverse primers for TCR Jbeta segments. The CDR3 region of rearranged TCR beta genes was amplified from genomic DNA by a multiplex PCR assay. The Illumina HiSeq System was used to sequence the amplified TCR beta libraries as 87-base-pair reads. In the authors' own workflow: A later analysis counted approximately 84 million unique TCR beta chains across the 650 to 700 repertoires, and roughly 10 million of these chains were shared by at least two donors. To remove PCR and sequencing errors, raw reads were error-corrected and collapsed into unique sequences using a nearest-neighbor algorithm that merged closely related sequences. CDR3 sequences were aligned to IMGT reference sequences to assign V, D and J gene segments. For a sequence to be retained, a match of at least six nucleotides was required to both a V gene segment and a J gene segment. Rearrangements were classified as productive when the CDR3 lacked stop codons and remained in frame with V and J, and all other rearrangements were classified as non-productive. CDR3 was defined by IMGT convention, running from the second conserved V-encoded cysteine to the conserved J-encoded phenylalanine. Sequences without an unambiguous match to a single V gene segment were excluded from the earlier analysis of approximately 560 of the donors. An earlier analysis of several hundred of the donors called V segments functional above 56.7% productive rearrangements and segregating when the between-donor standard deviation exceeded 5%. A statistical classification framework was built for diagnosing cytomegalovirus status from the catalog of TCR beta chain sequences. A later analysis assigned V and J genes by comparing TCR nucleotide sequences with IMGT/GENE-DB human TR gene sequences. In a later analysis, CDR3 sequences and most-parsimonious VDJ recombination scenarios were assigned using the TCRdist pipeline. In a later analysis, every TCR beta chain was defined by the combination of its CDR3 amino acid sequence and its V-gene family, and reads without a unique V-gene family were dropped. To address suspected cross-contamination and a sequencing artifact, a later analysis removed under 600 highly shared, low-generation-probability nucleotide sequences. For each public chain, a later analysis derived a clonal expansion index from normalized ranks of inferred template counts within each repertoire. In a later analysis, generation probabilities were computed with a VDJ recombination model fitted to out-of-frame rearrangements, and the resulting probabilities were checked against IGoR. A later analysis scored TCR-TCR, TCR-HLA and TCR-CMV co-occurrence with hypergeometric tests, applying a repertoire-size bias correction to TCR pairs. To estimate false discovery rates, a later analysis permuted the HLA or CMV assignments 20 times. In a later analysis, co-occurring TCRs were grouped with DBSCAN, and TCRdist sequence similarity was added when clustering was performed within HLA-allele-positive subsets. Repertoires with fewer than 30,000 or more than 120,000 public chains, plus five repertoires with anomalous nucleotide sharing, were excluded from co-occurrence clustering. Entries here come from immuneACCESS through TCRdb and include only in-frame sequences with V and J called. Some clones fail to appear in such tables; in the studies checked, an unresolved V gene covers under half of the shortfall, and the cause of the remainder is unknown. V and J calls and clone size are given by that table; D and trimming were obtained from the DNA. The table kept for this sample lists under 250,000 clones. The top ten clones comprise 1.1% of the sample.

The data stem from a study of cytomegalovirus exposure and HLA in healthy donors (dated 2017 in TCRdb). Concerning the study at large: An earlier analysis of a few hundred of the donors reported about 280 Gb of sequence data and 100 million to 120 million unique TCR beta sequences obtained from roughly 180 million T cells. An early release covering more than 500 HLA-typed donors comprised approximately 290 gigabases of sequencing data and roughly 85 million unique TCR sequences. Of the 398 genotyped donors, approximately 80% were placed in the genetic ancestry cluster associated with self-reported Caucasian donors. The study aimed to test whether signatures of past pathogen exposure could be identified by cataloging public T cell receptors. The T cell repertoires of some 670 subjects were profiled by immunosequencing and related to cytomegalovirus serostatus. Besides the first cohort of 550 to 750 subjects, a separate validation cohort made up of 120 different subjects was used. To predict cytomegalovirus infection status, the study combined high-throughput TCR immunosequencing, statistical association of individual TCRs with disease status, and machine learning. A later analysis re-examined previously published TCR beta repertoires from more than 650 donors and added high-resolution HLA genotyping to investigate patterns of TCR occurrence. Rather than using new phenotypic data, the later analysis identified candidate immune exposures from TCR beta sequences and from how often those sequences occurred across donors. An earlier analysis of fewer than 750 of the donors used high-throughput TCR beta sequencing to judge whether each TCR beta V gene segment behaved as functional or pseudogenic. Donor age, sex, ethnicity and CMV serostatus were compiled alongside the repertoire data. A later genetic analysis used genome-wide SNP genotypes for about 55% of the 666 donors, treating that subset as a discovery cohort. Every repertoire in the discovery cohort had been generated on one and the same sequencing platform. Class I and class II HLA loci were covered by the typing at four-digit resolution. The number of typed donors differed by locus: roughly 629-640 for A, B, C, DRB1 and DQB1; approximately 520 for DQA1; approximately 600 for DPA1; and about 450 for DPB1. Four to six DR-DQ haplotypes were handled as single units for association and clustering, since linkage in the cohort was strong. Among some 410 genotyped donors of the cohort, an average of approximately 240,000 unique TCR beta nucleotide sequences were sequenced per donor, around 20% of them non-productive.

Beyond this particular receptor, the publication reports: In vitro tests confirmed that a few of the cytomegalovirus-associated TCR beta chains recognize cytomegalovirus antigens. Only TCR beta chains were sequenced in this cohort, and the absence of alpha or paired-chain data limited detectable features. Linkage disequilibrium might explain the correlated functional status among segregating V segments, but an unknown experimental factor could not be ruled out. Broadly in line with IMGT annotations, most TCR beta V segments showed up in productive rearrangements about 87% or about 30% of the time in an earlier analysis of a few hundred of the donors. When HLA alleles, especially DR and DQ, strongly co-occurred, attributing TCR associations to individual alleles was difficult. Most TCR sequences were seen in very few donors, while some public TCRs were found in many individuals. According to a later analysis, parvovirus B19, influenza, CMV and Epstein-Barr virus appeared linked to several top co-occurrence clusters. Most CMV-associated TCR beta chains appeared to be HLA-restricted in a later analysis, and the HLA associations seemed to be driven largely by CMV exposure. In a later analysis, HLA-associated TCR beta chains showed more clonal expansion and lower generation probabilities than non-associated chains that were equally common. The study listed 150 to 200 TCR beta chains as associated with cytomegalovirus. CMV serostatus was the only immune exposure information available for the cohort. Because counts were too low, approximately 15 rarely observed V segments, including chromosome 9 orphons, were excluded from the earlier analysis of 587 of the donors. Because HLA typing was missing for some donors at each locus, association tests included only the typed subset. A later analysis associated about 17,000 TCR beta sequences with specific HLA alleles at a false discovery rate of 0.05. An association between a missense DCLRE1C variant and V-gene and J-gene trimming of TCR beta chains was found in a later genetic analysis and replicated in an independent cohort. Sequencing depth was assumed to be roughly uniform across donors in the presence/absence analyses, though that assumption may not hold. The sequencing pipeline was judged likely to have produced a cluster of highly shared sequence variants as a technical artifact. According to the authors, the approach could potentially be generalized to other disease states and immunological phenotypes. In both the original and validation cohorts, the classifier was reported to diagnose cytomegalovirus status with high specificity and sensitivity. A further reported finding was that TCR beta sequences accurately predicted the HLA-A and HLA-B alleles for most subjects in the first cohort. A later analysis found that TCR association rates varied across HLA loci, with DRB1 alleles showing the most associated TCRs and HLA-C alleles the fewest. Compared with the approximately 720-donor mean, donors in an Asian-associated ancestry cluster had fewer N-insertions in productive TCRs, according to a later genetic analysis. Some IMGT-functional V segments, including TRBV6-2 and TRBV6-3, could not be distinguished by the 87-base-pair reads and were therefore excluded.

The chain was built from TRBV18 and TRBJ2-7, with 10 middle bases fitting TRBD1. The source is a girl aged 2 to 10 in good health and CMV-seropositive. Sequenced material: PBMCs. In nucleotide form, the sequence is TGTGCCAGCTCACTCAAGACAGGGGGCGGGGGTAACTACGAGCAGTACTTC. The translation is CASSLKTGGGGNYEQYF.